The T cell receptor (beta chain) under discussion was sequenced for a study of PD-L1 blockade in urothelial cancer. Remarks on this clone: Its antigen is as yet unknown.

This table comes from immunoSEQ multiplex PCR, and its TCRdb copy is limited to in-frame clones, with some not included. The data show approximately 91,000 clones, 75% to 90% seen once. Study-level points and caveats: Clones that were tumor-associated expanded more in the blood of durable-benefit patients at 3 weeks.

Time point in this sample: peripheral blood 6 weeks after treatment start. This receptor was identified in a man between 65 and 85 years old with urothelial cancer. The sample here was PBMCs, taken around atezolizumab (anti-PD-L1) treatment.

The CDR3 DNA reads as TGCGCCAGCAGCCAAGGTCCAGCGGGCTCCTACAATGAGCAGTTCTTC. Encoded protein: CASSQGPAGSYNEQFF. The J gene is TRBJ2-1, the V gene TRBV4-1; TRBD2 is a possible D gene (6 bases). The CDR3 has 16 residues. V was clipped by 1 base and J by 0 bases, with 10 bases between them. Germline loops: CDR1 MGHRA, CDR2 YSYEKL.